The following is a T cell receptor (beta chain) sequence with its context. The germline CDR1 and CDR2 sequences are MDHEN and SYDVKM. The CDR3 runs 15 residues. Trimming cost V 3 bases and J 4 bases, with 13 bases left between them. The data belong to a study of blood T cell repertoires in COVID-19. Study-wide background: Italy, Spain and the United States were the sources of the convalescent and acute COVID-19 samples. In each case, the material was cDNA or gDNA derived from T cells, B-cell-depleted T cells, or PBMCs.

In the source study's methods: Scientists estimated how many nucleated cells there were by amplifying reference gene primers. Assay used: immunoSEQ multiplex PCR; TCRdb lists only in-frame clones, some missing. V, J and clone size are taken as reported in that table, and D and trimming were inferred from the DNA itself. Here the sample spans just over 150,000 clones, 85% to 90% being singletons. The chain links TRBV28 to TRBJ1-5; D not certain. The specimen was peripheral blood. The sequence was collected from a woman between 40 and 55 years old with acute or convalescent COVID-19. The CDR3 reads CASSFPPTGNQPQHF. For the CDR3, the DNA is TGTGCCAGCAGTTTTCCCCCCACGGGGAATCAGCCCCAGCATTTT.